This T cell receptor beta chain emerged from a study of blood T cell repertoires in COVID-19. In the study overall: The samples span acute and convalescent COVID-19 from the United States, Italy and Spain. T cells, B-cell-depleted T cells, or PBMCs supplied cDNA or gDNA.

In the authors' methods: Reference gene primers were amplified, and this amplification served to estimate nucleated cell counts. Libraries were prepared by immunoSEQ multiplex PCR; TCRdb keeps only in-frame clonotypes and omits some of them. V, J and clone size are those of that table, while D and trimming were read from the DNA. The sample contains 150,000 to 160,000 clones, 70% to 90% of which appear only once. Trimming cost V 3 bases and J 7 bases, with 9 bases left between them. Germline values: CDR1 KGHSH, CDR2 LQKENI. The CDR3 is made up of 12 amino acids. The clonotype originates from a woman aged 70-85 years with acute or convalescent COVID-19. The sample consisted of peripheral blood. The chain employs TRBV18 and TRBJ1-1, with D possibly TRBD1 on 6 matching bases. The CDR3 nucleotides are TGTGCCAGCTCACCTCTGGACAGTGAAGCTTTCTTT. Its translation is CASSPLDSEAFF.